This T cell receptor beta chain came from a study of OX40 agonist ivuxolimab in advanced cancers. Study in general: Patients were dosed with the agonistic anti-OX40 (CD134) antibody ivuxolimab.

Method: immunoSEQ multiplex PCR; TCRdb's copy keeps in-frame clones and lacks some. The data show about 66,000 clones, 85% seen once. Study-wide results and caveats: Low levels of normalized T-cell clonal expansion also appeared in some nonresponders.

With 5 bases removed from V and 4 bases from J, the gap between germline ends came to 11 bases. The CDR3 loop spans 13 amino acids. Germline lookup yields CDR1 MNHEY and CDR2 SVGAGI. As to this clone: As yet, its antigen is unknown.

Here the sequenced sample was CD4+ or CD8+ T cells sorted from blood, taken in a trial of the OX40 agonist ivuxolimab. The receptor was derived from an adult with an advanced solid tumor such as melanoma, head and neck, liver or kidney cancer. The chain uses TRBV6-5 and TRBJ1-2; no clear D. The CDR3 nucleotides are TGTGCCAGCAGTGCGGCTCAGATCTATGGCTACACCTTC. This sequence encodes CASSAAQIYGYTF.